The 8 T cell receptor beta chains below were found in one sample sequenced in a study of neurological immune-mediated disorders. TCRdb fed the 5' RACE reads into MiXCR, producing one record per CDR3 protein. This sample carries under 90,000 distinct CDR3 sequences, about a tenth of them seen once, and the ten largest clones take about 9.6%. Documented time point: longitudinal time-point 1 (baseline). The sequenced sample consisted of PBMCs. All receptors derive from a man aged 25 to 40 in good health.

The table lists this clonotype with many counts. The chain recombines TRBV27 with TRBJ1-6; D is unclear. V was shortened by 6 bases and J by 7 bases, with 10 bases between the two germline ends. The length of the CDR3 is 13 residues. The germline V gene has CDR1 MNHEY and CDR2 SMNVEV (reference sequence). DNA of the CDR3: TGTGCCAGCAGACGCTCGGGGAATTCACCCCTCCACTTT. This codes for CASRRSGNSPLHF.

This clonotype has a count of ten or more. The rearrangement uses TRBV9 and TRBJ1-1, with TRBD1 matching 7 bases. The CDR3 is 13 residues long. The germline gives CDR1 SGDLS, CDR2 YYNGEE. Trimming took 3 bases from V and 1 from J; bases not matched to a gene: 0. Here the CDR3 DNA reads TGTGCCAGCAGCGACAGGGGGAACACTGAAGCTTTCTTT. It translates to CASSDRGNTEAFF.

For the CDR3, the DNA is TGTGCCAGCAGTGAGTCCGGAGGGAGCACAGATACGCAGTATTTT. Its protein product is CASSESGGSTDTQYF. This rearrangement joins TRBV6-4 to TRBJ2-3, with D perhaps matching TRBD2 (6 bases). Germline V gene data show CDR1 as MRHNA and CDR2 as SNTAGT. The CDR3 is 15 residues long. V was shortened by 3 bases and J by 0 bases, with 10 bases between the two germline ends.

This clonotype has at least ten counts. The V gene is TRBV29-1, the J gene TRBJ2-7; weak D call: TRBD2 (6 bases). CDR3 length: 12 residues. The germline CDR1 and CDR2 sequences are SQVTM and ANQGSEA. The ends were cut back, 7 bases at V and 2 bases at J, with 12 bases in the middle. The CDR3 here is CSARDSPYEQYF. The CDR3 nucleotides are TGCAGCGCCCGGGACTCTCCCTACGAGCAGTACTTC.

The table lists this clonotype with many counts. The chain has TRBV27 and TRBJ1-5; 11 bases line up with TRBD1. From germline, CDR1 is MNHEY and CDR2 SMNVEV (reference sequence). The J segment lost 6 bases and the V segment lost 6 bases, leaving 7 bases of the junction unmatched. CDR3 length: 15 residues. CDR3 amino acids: CASRRTGGTGQPQHF. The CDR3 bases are TGTGCCAGCAGGCGGACAGGGGGCACAGGTCAGCCCCAGCATTTT.

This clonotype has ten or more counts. The CDR3 DNA sequence: TGTGCCAGCAGCCAAGATAGTCGGACTGAAGCTTTCTTT. Amino acid sequence: CASSQDSRTEAFF. J is TRBJ1-1 and V is TRBV4-2, with D unclear. This CDR3 has 13 amino acids. The V end was cut by 0 bases, the J end by 5 bases, with 7 bases between. Germline V gene sequence: CDR1 LGHNA, CDR2 YNFKEQ.

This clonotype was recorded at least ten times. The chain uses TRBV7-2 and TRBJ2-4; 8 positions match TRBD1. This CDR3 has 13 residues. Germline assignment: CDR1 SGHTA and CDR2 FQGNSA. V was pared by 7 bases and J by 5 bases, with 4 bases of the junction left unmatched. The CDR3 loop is CASTPQGENIQYF. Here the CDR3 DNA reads TGTGCCAGCACCCCACAGGGGGAAAACATTCAGTACTTC.

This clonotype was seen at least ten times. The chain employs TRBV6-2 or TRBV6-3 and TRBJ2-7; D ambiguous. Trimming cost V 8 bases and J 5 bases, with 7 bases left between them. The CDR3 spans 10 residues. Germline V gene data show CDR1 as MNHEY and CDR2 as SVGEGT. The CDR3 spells CASADDEQYF. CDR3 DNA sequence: TGTGCCAGCGCCGACGACGAGCAGTACTTC.